The sample holds many counts of the clone carrying this TCR beta chain. Its antigen is not identified. Germline V CDR1 and CDR2: DFQATT, SNEGSKA (reference sequence). The CDR3 loop spans 12 amino acids. V lost 7 bases to trimming and J lost 2 bases; unmatched junction nucleotides: 4. This sample stems from a study of response to subunit inactivated influenza vaccine. Study-wide results and limits: The authors suggested that every seasonal influenza vaccination recruits few new T cells.

One entry per CDR3 protein, called by TCRdb with MiXCR from the RT-PCR reads. The sample has approximately 570,000 distinct CDR3 sequences, 7.6% seen once. This clonotype was sampled from a man in his fifties or sixties who received an inactivated influenza vaccine. The sequenced sample was PBMCs from blood, obtained around 25 months after vaccination. V is TRBV20-1 and J is TRBJ1-2, with 7 bases that match TRBD1. The CDR3 DNA reads TGCAGTGTTTCGACAGGGAACTATGGCTACACCTTC. Its translation: CSVSTGNYGYTF.